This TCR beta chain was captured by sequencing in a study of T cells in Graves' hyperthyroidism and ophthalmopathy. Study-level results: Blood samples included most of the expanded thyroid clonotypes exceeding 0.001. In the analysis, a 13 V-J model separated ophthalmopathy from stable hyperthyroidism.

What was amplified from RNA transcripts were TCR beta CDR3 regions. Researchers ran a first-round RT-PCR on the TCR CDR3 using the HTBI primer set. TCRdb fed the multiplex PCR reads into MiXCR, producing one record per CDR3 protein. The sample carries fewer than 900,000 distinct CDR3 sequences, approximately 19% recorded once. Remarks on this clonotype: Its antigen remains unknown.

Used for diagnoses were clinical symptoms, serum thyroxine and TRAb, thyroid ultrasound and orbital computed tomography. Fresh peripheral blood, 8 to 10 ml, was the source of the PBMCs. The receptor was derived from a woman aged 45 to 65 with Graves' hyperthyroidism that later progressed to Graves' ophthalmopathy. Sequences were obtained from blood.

The CDR3 loop is CASSFGTGPSTGELFF. Written as DNA, the CDR3 is TGTGCCAGCAGCTTCGGGACAGGCCCATCTACCGGGGAGCTGTTTTTT. The chain carries TRBV6-1 and TRBJ2-2, with 8 bases fitting TRBD1. Germline CDR1 reads MNHNS; CDR2 reads SASEGT. The CDR3 is 16 amino acids. The J segment lost 5 bases and the V segment lost 6 bases, leaving 11 bases of the junction unmatched.